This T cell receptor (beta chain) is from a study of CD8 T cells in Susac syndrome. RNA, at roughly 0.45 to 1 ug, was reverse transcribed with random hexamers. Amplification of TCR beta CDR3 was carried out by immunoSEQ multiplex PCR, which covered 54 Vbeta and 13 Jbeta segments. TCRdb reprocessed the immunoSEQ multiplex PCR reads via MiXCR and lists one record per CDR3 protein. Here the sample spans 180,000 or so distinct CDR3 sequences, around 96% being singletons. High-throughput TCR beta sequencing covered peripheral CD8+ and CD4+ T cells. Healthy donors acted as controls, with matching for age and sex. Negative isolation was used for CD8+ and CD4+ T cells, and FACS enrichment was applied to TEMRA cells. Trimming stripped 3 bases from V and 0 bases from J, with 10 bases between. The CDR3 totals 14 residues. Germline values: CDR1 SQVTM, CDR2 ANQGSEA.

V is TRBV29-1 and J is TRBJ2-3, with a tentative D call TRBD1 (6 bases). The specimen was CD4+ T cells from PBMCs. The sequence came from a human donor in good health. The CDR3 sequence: CSVDTGSSTDTQYF. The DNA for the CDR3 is TGCAGCGTTGACACAGGGAGTAGCACAGATACGCAGTATTTT.